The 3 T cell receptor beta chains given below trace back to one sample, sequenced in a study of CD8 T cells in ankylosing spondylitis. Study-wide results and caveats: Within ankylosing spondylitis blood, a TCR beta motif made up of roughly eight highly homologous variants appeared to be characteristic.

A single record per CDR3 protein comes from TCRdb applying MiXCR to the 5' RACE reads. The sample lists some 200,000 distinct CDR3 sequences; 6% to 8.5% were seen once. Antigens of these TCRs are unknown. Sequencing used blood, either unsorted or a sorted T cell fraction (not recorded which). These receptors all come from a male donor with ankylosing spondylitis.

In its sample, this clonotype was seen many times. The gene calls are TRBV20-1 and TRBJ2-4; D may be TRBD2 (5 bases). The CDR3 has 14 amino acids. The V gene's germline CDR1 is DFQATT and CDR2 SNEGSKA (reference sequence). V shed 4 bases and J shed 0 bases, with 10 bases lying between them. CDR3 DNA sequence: TGCAGTGCTATATCCGGGGTAGCCAAAAACATTCAGTACTTC. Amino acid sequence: CSAISGVAKNIQYF.

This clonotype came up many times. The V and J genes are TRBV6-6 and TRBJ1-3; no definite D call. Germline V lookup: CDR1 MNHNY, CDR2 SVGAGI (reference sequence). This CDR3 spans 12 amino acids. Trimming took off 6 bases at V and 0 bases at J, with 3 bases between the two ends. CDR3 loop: CASRTSGNTIYF. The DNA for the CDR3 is TGTGCCAGCAGGACCTCTGGAAACACCATATATTTT.

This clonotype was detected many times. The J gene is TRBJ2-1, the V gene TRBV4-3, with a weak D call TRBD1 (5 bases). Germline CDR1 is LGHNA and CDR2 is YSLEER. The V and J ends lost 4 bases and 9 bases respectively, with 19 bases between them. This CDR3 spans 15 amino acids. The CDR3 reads CASSRNPRTRSEQFF. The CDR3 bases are TGCGCCAGCAGCCGAAATCCTCGGACAAGGAGTGAGCAGTTCTTC.